Listed here are 4 T cell receptor beta chains from one sample, sequenced in a study of blood T cells in healthy people across ages. For the second PCR, which ran for 7 to 11 cycles, a sample-barcoded 5' primer and a J-beta primer mix were used. TCRdb ran MiXCR on the 5' RACE reads and lists one entry per CDR3 protein. This sample yields fewer than 2,000,000 distinct CDR3 sequences, of which about two fifths are seen a single time; 20% to 25% belongs to the top ten. Material for sequencing was blood. These receptors were obtained from a human donor in good health.

This clonotype was observed a handful of times. The chain couples TRBV4-1 to TRBJ1-2, with D tentatively TRBD1 (6 bases). V was pared by 4 bases and J by 4 bases, with 16 bases between. CDR3 length equals 15 residues. CDR1 is MGHRA, CDR2 YSYEKL, per germline. CDR3: CASSPHRASTYGYTF. CDR3 nucleotide sequence: TGCGCCAGCAGCCCCCACAGGGCTTCAACCTATGGCTACACCTTC.

This rearrangement joins TRBV4-3 to TRBJ2-1; TRBD1 agrees at 8 bases. CDR3 length equals 17 residues. Germline trimming cut 0 bases from V and 1 base from J; bases unmatched to any gene: 5. Germline V gene data show CDR1 as LGHNA and CDR2 as YSLEER. The CDR3 DNA follows: TGCGCCAGCAGCCAAGATGCGAGGACAGGGTCCTACAATGAGCAGTTCTTC. As protein: CASSQDARTGSYNEQFF.

In this sample, this clonotype turned up once. The junction departs from germline at one end; a sequencing error may be responsible. The J gene is TRBJ2-3, the V gene TRBV6-5, with D possibly TRBD2 on 6 matching bases. The germline gives CDR1 MNHEY, CDR2 SVGAGI. The CDR3 has 15 amino acids. DNA for the CDR3: TGTACCAGCAGGCCCCGGGACTTTTACACAGATACGCAGTATTTT. Its translation is CTSRPRDFYTDTQYF.

This clonotype was picked up a small number of times. The genes are TRBV12-3 or TRBV12-4 and TRBJ1-5, with TRBD1 as a possible D gene (6 bases). The CDR3 sequence is 13 residues long. Trimming took off 6 bases at V and 4 bases at J, with 10 bases between the two ends. The CDR3 spells CASSFDRNQPQHF. CDR3 nucleotides: TGTGCCAGCAGCTTTGACAGGAATCAGCCCCAGCATTTT.